The sequence of this TCR beta chain was determined in a study of T cell changes during pregnancy in multiple sclerosis. In germline, CDR1 is SNHLY, CDR2 FYNNEI. V dropped 4 bases and J dropped 0 bases, with 7 bases sitting between them. This CDR3 spans 14 amino acids. Profiled with immunoSEQ multiplex PCR; TCRdb holds only in-frame clones, not every one. The sample shows roughly 100,000 clones, less than 95% of them seen only once. The clonotype comes from a female donor in good health, enrolled as a control in a pregnancy study. Source: peripheral blood, taken in the second trimester of pregnancy. This chain links TRBV2 with TRBJ1-3; tentative D call: TRBD1 (5 bases). The CDR3 nucleotides are TGTGCCAGCAGTGGGGGCTACTCTGGAAACACCATATATTTT. It codes for CASSGGYSGNTIYF.